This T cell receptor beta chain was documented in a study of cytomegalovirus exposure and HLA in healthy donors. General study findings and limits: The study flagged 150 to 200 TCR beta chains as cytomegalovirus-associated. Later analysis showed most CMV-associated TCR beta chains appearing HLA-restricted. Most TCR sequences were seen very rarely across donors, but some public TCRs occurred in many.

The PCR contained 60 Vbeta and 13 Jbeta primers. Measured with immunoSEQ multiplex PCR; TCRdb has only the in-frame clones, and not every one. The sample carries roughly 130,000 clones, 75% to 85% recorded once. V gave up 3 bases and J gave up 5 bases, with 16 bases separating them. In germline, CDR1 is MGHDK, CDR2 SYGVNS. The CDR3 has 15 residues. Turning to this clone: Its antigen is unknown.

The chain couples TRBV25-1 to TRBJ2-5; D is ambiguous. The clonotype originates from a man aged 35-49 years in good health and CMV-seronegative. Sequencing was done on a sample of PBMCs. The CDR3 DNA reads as TGTGCCAGCAGTGACTTAGTAGCATGGCGGGAGACCCAGTACTTC. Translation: CASSDLVAWRETQYF.